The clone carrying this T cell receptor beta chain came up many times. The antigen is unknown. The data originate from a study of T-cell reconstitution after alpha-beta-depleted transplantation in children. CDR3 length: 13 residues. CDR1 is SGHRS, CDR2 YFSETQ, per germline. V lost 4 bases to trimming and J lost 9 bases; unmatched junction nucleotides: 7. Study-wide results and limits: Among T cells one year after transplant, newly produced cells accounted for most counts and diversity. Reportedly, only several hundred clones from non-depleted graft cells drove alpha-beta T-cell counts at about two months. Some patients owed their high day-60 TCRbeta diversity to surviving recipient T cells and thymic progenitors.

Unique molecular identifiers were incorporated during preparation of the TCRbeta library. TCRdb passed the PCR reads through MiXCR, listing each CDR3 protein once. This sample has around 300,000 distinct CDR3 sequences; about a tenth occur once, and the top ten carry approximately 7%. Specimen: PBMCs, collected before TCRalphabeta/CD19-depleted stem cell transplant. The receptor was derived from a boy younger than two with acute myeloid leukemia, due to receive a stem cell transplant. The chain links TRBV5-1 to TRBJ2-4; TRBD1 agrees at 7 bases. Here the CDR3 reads CASSPYRGVIQYF. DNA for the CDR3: TGCGCCAGCAGCCCCTACAGGGGAGTCATTCAGTACTTC.